A selection of T cell receptor beta chains follows, all from one sample in a study of vaccination effects on CD4 cells after COVID-19. Their antigens are not known. Repertoires were generated with immunoSEQ multiplex PCR, while TCRdb's copy carries only in-frame clones and drops some. The table lists about 66,000 clones, roughly 76% of them singletons. The sequences come from CD4+ T cells from PBMCs cultured with HCoV-OC43 spike peptides, collected after COVID-19 vaccination. Receptors originate from a human donor who received a COVID-19 vaccine. The CDR3 runs from the conserved cysteine through the conserved F or W. Fields, in order: clone size, D gene, V gene, CDR3 length, J gene, CDR3 DNA, CDR3 protein. D genes are given only for firm matches. Expanded clones are given a class, and other clones once, few, many or no size at all.

.	.	TRBV5-1	14	TRBJ2-1	TGCGCCAGCAGCTTGGTGGGGGGGGCCGATGAGCAGTTCTTC	CASSLVGGADEQFF
.	.	TRBV5-1	14	TRBJ2-3	TGCGCCAGCAGCCCGGCCCCGGGCACAGATACGCAGTATTTT	CASSPAPGTDTQYF
few	.	TRBV6-5	13	TRBJ1-1	TGTGCCAGCAGTCAGGGATCGATCGCTGAAGCTTTCTTT	CASSQGSIAEAFF
.	.	TRBV28	14	TRBJ1-2	TGTGCCAGCTCACTGGCGGGGATTAACTATGGCTACACCTTC	CASSLAGINYGYTF
once	.	TRBV9	15	TRBJ1-5	TGTGCCAGCAGCGTCCTTGACAGCTTCAATCAGCCCCAGCATTTT	CASSVLDSFNQPQHF
.	.	TRBV9	16	TRBJ2-3	TGTGCCAGCAGCGTAGGGTCTAACGATATCACAGATACGCAGTATTTT	CASSVGSNDITDTQYF
.	TRBD2	TRBV5-6	15	TRBJ2-3	TGTGCCAGCAGCCCCGGGACTAGCGGGGGGCATACGCAGTATTTT	CASSPGTSGGHTQYF
.	.	TRBV6-5	15	TRBJ2-3	TGTGCCAGCAGTTACGATTGGGGCCCCGCGGATACGCAGTATTTT	CASSYDWGPADTQYF
.	.	TRBV18	16	TRBJ2-5	TGTGCCAGCTCACCCTATAACGCAGGGGGGGAAGAGACCCAGTACTTC	CASSPYNAGGEETQYF
.	TRBD2	TRBV2	18	TRBJ2-3	TGTGCCAGCAGCCTCCGCCGACTAGCGGGGGGGAACACAGATACGCAGTATTTT	CASSLRRLAGGNTDTQYF
.	.	TRBV4-1	15	TRBJ2-2	TGCGCCAGCAGGGCTAGACAGTCGAACACCGGGGAGCTGTTTTTT	CASRARQSNTGELFF
few	.	TRBV6-1	13	TRBJ1-1	TGTGCCAGCAGTGAGGGCGTGAACACTGAAGCTTTCTTT	CASSEGVNTEAFF
.	TRBD1	TRBV12-5	19	TRBJ2-5	TGTGCTAGTGGTTTGGTACCTGATGGACAGGTGGGGGTTAGAGAGACCCAGTACTTC	CASGLVPDGQVGVRETQYF
.	.	TRBV1	11	TRBJ1-2	TGCACCAGCAGGACGTCCTATGGCTACACCTTC	CTSRTSYGYTF
.	.	TRBV5-5	12	TRBJ1-4	TGTGCCAGCAGCTTGGATGCGGAAAAACTGTTTTTT	CASSLDAEKLFF
.	.	TRBV28	11	TRBJ1-2	TGTGCCAGTTCTTCCGGGTATGGCTACACCTTC	CASSSGYGYTF
.	.	TRBV25-1	14	TRBJ2-5	TGTGCCAGCAGTGCCCAGGGAGGTGGAGAGACCCAGTACTTC	CASSAQGGGETQYF
.	TRBD2	TRBV12-5	18	TRBJ2-5	TGTGCTAGTGGCTACGGACTTGCCGCTAGCGGGGGGAAAGAGACCCAGTACTTC	CASGYGLAASGGKETQYF
.	.	TRBV10-2	16	TRBJ1-1	TGCGCCAGCAGGGACATTATCACGGCCATGAACACTGAAGCTTTCTTT	CASRDIITAMNTEAFF
.	.	TRBV19	13	TRBJ1-2	TGTGCCAGCGCCCCGGGACGGTTCTATGGCTACACCTTC	CASAPGRFYGYTF
.	.	TRBV19	13	TRBJ2-6	TGTGCCAGTACTGACGGCGCTAAGGATTTCCTGACTTTC	CASTDGAKDFLTF
once	.	TRBV5-1	14	TRBJ2-5	TGCGCCAGCAGAACCCTCGAGGTTGCCGAGACCCAGTACTTC	CASRTLEVAETQYF
once	.	TRBV19	16	TRBJ2-5	TGTGCCAGTAGTATCCGAGGCGGGGGCCTCCAAGAGACCCAGTACTTC	CASSIRGGGLQETQYF
few	.	TRBV11-2	12	TRBJ2-1	TGTGCCAGCAGCTTACTCTACAATGAGCAGTTCTTC	CASSLLYNEQFF
few	TRBD1	TRBV28	15	TRBJ1-6	TGTGCCAGCAGCTCCTTTGGACAGGGTTATTCACCCCTCCACTTT	CASSSFGQGYSPLHF
.	TRBD1	TRBV7-3	17	TRBJ2-2	TGTGCCAGCAGCTTAGGGTCCGGGACAGGGAACACCGGGGAGCTGTTTTTT	CASSLGSGTGNTGELFF
once	.	TRBV9	13	TRBJ1-5	TGTGCCAGCAGCGTAGATCCAAATCAGCCCCAGCATTTT	CASSVDPNQPQHF
.	TRBD2	TRBV4-1	16	TRBJ2-5	TGCGCCAGCAGCCAGACTAGCGGGGGGGCCCAAGAGACCCAGTACTTC	CASSQTSGGAQETQYF
once	TRBD2	TRBV6-2/TRBV6-3	18	TRBJ2-2	TGTGCCAGCAGTTACGGGACTAGCGGGGGGGTGTACGCCGGGGAGCTGTTTTTT	CASSYGTSGGVYAGELFF
.	.	TRBV19	16	TRBJ1-3	TGTGCCAGTAGTCGTGTGGGGTCGACTAATGGAAACACCATATATTTT	CASSRVGSTNGNTIYF
.	.	TRBV27	14	TRBJ1-2	TGTGCCAGCAGTAGAAACGGGGGTAACTATGGCTACACCTTC	CASSRNGGNYGYTF
few	TRBD2	TRBV24-1	16	TRBJ2-1	TGTGCCACCTCAGAAAAGCGGGGCGTCTCCTACAATGAGCAGTTCTTC	CATSEKRGVSYNEQFF
.	TRBD1	TRBV6-5	15	TRBJ2-6	TGTGCCAGCAGTCCAGACAGGGTTGGGGCCAACGTCCTGACTTTC	CASSPDRVGANVLTF
.	TRBD1	TRBV7-3	19	TRBJ1-6	TGTGCCAGCAGCCCATACCCCCAGGGACAGGGGCGGTATAATTCACCCCTCCACTTT	CASSPYPQGQGRYNSPLHF
.	.	TRBV25-1	15	TRBJ2-5	TGTGCCAGCAGTGAAAGAACGGGGGCAGGAGAGACCCAGTACTTC	CASSERTGAGETQYF
.	.	TRBV5-1	16	TRBJ1-6	TGCGCCAGCAGCGAAAACCCACATGAGACCAATTCACCCCTCCACTTT	CASSENPHETNSPLHF
.	.	TRBV6-6	14	TRBJ1-2	TGTGCCAGCAGAAGCGGAGGGGACGGCTATGGCTACACCTTC	CASRSGGDGYGYTF
once	TRBD1	TRBV5-6	15	TRBJ1-2	TGTGCCAGCAGAGCGGAACCGGGACAGGGTGGTGGCTACACCTTC	CASRAEPGQGGGYTF
.	.	TRBV18	15	TRBJ2-5	TGTGCCAGCTCACCACCGGAACAAACCCAAGAGACCCAGTACTTC	CASSPPEQTQETQYF
.	TRBD1	TRBV6-5	13	TRBJ2-3	TGTGCCAGCAACAGGGGGCGAACAGATACGCAGTATTTT	CASNRGRTDTQYF
.	.	TRBV3-1/TRBV3-2	14	TRBJ2-3	TGTGCCAGCAGCCCCGACGAGGGGCTAGATACGCAGTATTTT	CASSPDEGLDTQYF
.	.	TRBV7-3	13	TRBJ1-2	TGTGCCAGCAGCTTTAAGGGGCTGAATGGCTACACCTTC	CASSFKGLNGYTF
.	TRBD2	TRBV29-1	16	TRBJ2-4	TGCAGCGTTGAAGAATACAGCGGGGGGGCCAAAAACATTCAGTACTTC	CSVEEYSGGAKNIQYF
.	TRBD1	TRBV19	15	TRBJ1-5	TGTGCCAGTAGAAAAAGGACAGGGGGCTGGGAGCCCCAGCATTTT	CASRKRTGGWEPQHF
.	TRBD1	TRBV23-1	18	TRBJ2-2	TGCGCCAGCAGCCATTGGGCTAAAGGACAGGGTGACACCGGGGAGCTGTTTTTT	CASSHWAKGQGDTGELFF
.	.	TRBV18	15	TRBJ1-4	TGTGCCAGCTCACCAGGTCCCAGGGTCCCTGAAAAACTGTTTTTT	CASSPGPRVPEKLFF